Listed below are T cell receptor beta chains from one sample, sequenced in a study of OX40 agonist ivuxolimab in advanced cancers. Generated by immunoSEQ multiplex PCR, the TCRdb table keeps only in-frame clones and is missing some. In the table there are about 54,000 clones, about 89% of which are singletons. The sample consisted of CD4+ or CD8+ T cells sorted from blood, taken in a trial of the OX40 agonist ivuxolimab. The receptor source for this set is an adult with an advanced solid tumor such as melanoma, head and neck, liver or kidney cancer. Both conserved end residues are part of each CDR3. D genes are given only for firm matches.

len: 17; d_gene: TRBD1; j_gene: TRBJ1-1; v_gene: TRBV5-1; CDR3nt: TGCGCCAGCAGCTTAGCGGGGACAGGGGCGGGAAACACTGAAGCTTTCTTT; CDR3aa: CASSLAGTGAGNTEAFF
len: 14; d_gene: NA; j_gene: TRBJ2-5; v_gene: TRBV18; CDR3nt: TGTGCCAGCTCACCACGAACCCTTCGGGAGACCCAGTACTTC; CDR3aa: CASSPRTLRETQYF
len: 13; d_gene: NA; j_gene: TRBJ2-7; v_gene: TRBV7-7; CDR3nt: TGTGCTAGCAGCCCCGGGCAGTACTACGAGCAGTACTTC; CDR3aa: CASSPGQYYEQYF
len: 13; d_gene: NA; j_gene: TRBJ1-1; v_gene: TRBV6-6; CDR3nt: TGTGCCAGCAGTTACAAGGGGGACACTGAAGCTTTCTTT; CDR3aa: CASSYKGDTEAFF
len: 13; d_gene: NA; j_gene: TRBJ2-7; v_gene: TRBV18; CDR3nt: TGTGCCAGCTCCCATGACAGGAACTACGAGCAGTACTTC; CDR3aa: CASSHDRNYEQYF
len: 15; d_gene: TRBD1; j_gene: TRBJ2-7; v_gene: TRBV19; CDR3nt: TGTGCCAGTAGTTTACCGGGACAGGGTGTCTACGAGCAGTACTTC; CDR3aa: CASSLPGQGVYEQYF
len: 15; d_gene: NA; j_gene: TRBJ2-1; v_gene: TRBV27; CDR3nt: TGTGCCAGCAGCTTCATACAGGTCGATAGCAATGAGCAGTTCTTC; CDR3aa: CASSFIQVDSNEQFF
len: 14; d_gene: NA; j_gene: TRBJ2-1; v_gene: TRBV7-9; CDR3nt: TGTGCCAGCAGCGCTATGATAGGGGACAATGAGCAGTTCTTC; CDR3aa: CASSAMIGDNEQFF
len: 12; d_gene: NA; j_gene: TRBJ1-2; v_gene: TRBV11-2; CDR3nt: TGTGCCAGCAGCTTAGTAAACTATGGCTACACCTTC; CDR3aa: CASSLVNYGYTF
len: 16; d_gene: NA; j_gene: TRBJ2-7; v_gene: TRBV7-2; CDR3nt: TGTGCCAGCAGCTTAAATCTAGGGGGGAAAGGCAACGAGCAGTACTTC; CDR3aa: CASSLNLGGKGNEQYF
len: 13; d_gene: NA; j_gene: TRBJ1-2; v_gene: TRBV18; CDR3nt: TGTGCCAGCTCACCAAGGGGAGGGGATGGCTACACCTTC; CDR3aa: CASSPRGGDGYTF
len: 16; d_gene: TRBD2; j_gene: TRBJ2-4; v_gene: TRBV2; CDR3nt: TGTGCCAGCAAGAGGGGAGCTAGCGGGCCCAAAAACATTCAGTACTTC; CDR3aa: CASKRGASGPKNIQYF
len: 15; d_gene: TRBD2; j_gene: TRBJ2-7; v_gene: TRBV7-9; CDR3nt: TGTGCCAGCAGCCCTAGCGGGAGTTCGGCCTACGAGCAGTACTTC; CDR3aa: CASSPSGSSAYEQYF
len: 13; d_gene: NA; j_gene: TRBJ1-6; v_gene: TRBV28; CDR3nt: TGTGCCAGCACCGGACAGTCGCGGTCACCCCTCCACTTT; CDR3aa: CASTGQSRSPLHF
len: 15; d_gene: NA; j_gene: TRBJ2-5; v_gene: TRBV15; CDR3nt: TGTGCCACCAGCAGAGATAGGGGAGCGCGAGAGACCCAGTACTTC; CDR3aa: CATSRDRGARETQYF
len: 15; d_gene: TRBD1; j_gene: TRBJ1-2; v_gene: TRBV2; CDR3nt: TGTGCCAGCAGTGTTGGGCAGGGGGGAGACTATGGCTACACCTTC; CDR3aa: CASSVGQGGDYGYTF
len: 15; d_gene: NA; j_gene: TRBJ1-4; v_gene: TRBV29-1; CDR3nt: TGCAGCGTTGGACCCCAGCCCGGCGCGGGGGAAAAACTGTTTTTT; CDR3aa: CSVGPQPGAGEKLFF
len: 13; d_gene: NA; j_gene: TRBJ1-6; v_gene: TRBV11-2; CDR3nt: TGTGCCAGCAGCTTTGACCGGGTTTGGCCCCTCCACTTT; CDR3aa: CASSFDRVWPLHF
len: 14; d_gene: NA; j_gene: TRBJ2-7; v_gene: TRBV28; CDR3nt: TGTGCCAGCAGACCCCTACGGGGAGACTACGAGCAGTACTTC; CDR3aa: CASRPLRGDYEQYF
len: 13; d_gene: NA; j_gene: TRBJ2-1; v_gene: TRBV27; CDR3nt: TGTGCCAGCAGTTCCCCTACCTACAATGAGCAGTTCTTC; CDR3aa: CASSSPTYNEQFF
len: 14; d_gene: TRBD1; j_gene: TRBJ1-2; v_gene: TRBV7-3; CDR3nt: TGTGCCAGCAGCCCGGGACAGGGAGGCTATGGCTACACCTTC; CDR3aa: CASSPGQGGYGYTF
len: 16; d_gene: TRBD2; j_gene: TRBJ2-3; v_gene: TRBV7-2; CDR3nt: TGTGCCAGCAGCCGGGGACTAGCGGCACGCACAGATACGCAGTATTTT; CDR3aa: CASSRGLAARTDTQYF
len: 12; d_gene: TRBD2; j_gene: TRBJ2-6; v_gene: TRBV11-2; CDR3nt: TGTGCCAGCAGTTGGGGGGGACTCGTCCTGACTTTC; CDR3aa: CASSWGGLVLTF
len: 13; d_gene: NA; j_gene: TRBJ2-2; v_gene: TRBV2; CDR3nt: TGTGCCGCCTCCAGGGTTTTATTCGGGGAGCTGTTTTTT; CDR3aa: CAASRVLFGELFF
len: 16; d_gene: TRBD1; j_gene: TRBJ1-2; v_gene: TRBV25-1; CDR3nt: TGTGCCAGCAGTTCCAGACAGGGGTCGGCAAACTATGGCTACACCTTC; CDR3aa: CASSSRQGSANYGYTF
len: 16; d_gene: TRBD2; j_gene: TRBJ2-3; v_gene: TRBV27; CDR3nt: TGTGCCAGCAGCTTTAGGCGGGGGGCCCGCACAGATACGCAGTATTTT; CDR3aa: CASSFRRGARTDTQYF